The 28 T cell receptor beta chains below come from one sample, sequenced in a study of CXCR3-negative and CXCR3-positive naive CD8 T cells. Findings of the study overall: In CXCR3-positive naive cells, the TRB CDR3s were more hydrophobic than in CXCR3-negative naive cells.

Libraries were UMI-labeled 5' RACE TRB cDNA. TCRdb re-called the 5' RACE reads; every CDR3 protein appears as one record, without DNA. Recorded for this sample: roughly 100,000 distinct CDR3 sequences. Their antigens are not known. Material: naive CXCR3+ CD8+ T cells from blood. Subset described: CD45RO-CCR7+CD27+CD95- naive CD8+ T cells expressing CXCR3 (TNR3+). These receptor sequences come from a human donor in good health. Some clones in this sample may be carry-over from other donors' samples.

The chain uses TRBV23-1 and TRBJ2-3; TCRdb's D call of TRBD2 is untestable without DNA. TRBV23-1 is reported as an ORF; its role is uncertain. The CDR3 has 19 residues. The CDR3 protein is CASSQSEPTKRERTDTQYF.

CDR3 loop: CSASLAIYYNEQFF. The J gene is TRBJ2-1, the V gene TRBV20-1. Germline V gene sequence: CDR1 DFQATT, CDR2 SNEGSKA (reference sequence). The CDR3 totals 14 residues.

V is TRBV7-9 and J is TRBJ2-2; TCRdb names TRBD1, which stays unverified in the absence of DNA. Per the germline V gene, CDR1 is SEHNR and CDR2 is FQNEAQ (reference sequence). CDR3 size: 16 residues. CDR3 sequence reads: CASSGPERTEAGELFF.

The V call is TRBV2, the J call TRBJ2-1; TCRdb gives TRBD2 as the D gene, but with no DNA this cannot be confirmed. The CDR3 length is 15 residues. CDR1 and CDR2 (germline): SNHLY, FYNNEI. The CDR3 loop reads CASTEGLGRISEQFF.

This chain uses TRBV30 with TRBJ2-1; TCRdb proposes TRBD2, but this gene call is untestable without DNA. The CDR3 sequence is 17 residues long. The germline V gene has CDR1 GTSNPN and CDR2 SVGIG (reference sequence). The CDR3 loop is CAWDFGTSGTSYNEQFF.

V gene TRBV5-6 combines with J gene TRBJ2-7; with no DNA, the TCRdb D assignment of TRBD1 cannot be verified. CDR1 is SGHDT, CDR2 YYEEEE, per germline. CDR3 size: 15 residues. The CDR3 is CASSGPDVRGYEQYF. Full variable domain (remainder filled in from reference TRBV5-6 and TRBJ2-7): DAGVTQSPTHLIKTRGQQVTLRCSPKSGHDTVSWYQQALGQGPQFIFQYYEEEERQRGNFPDRFSGHQFPNYSSELNVNALLLGDSALYLCASSGPDVRGYEQYFGPGTRLTVT.

The gene calls are TRBV5-1 and TRBJ2-1; TCRdb selects TRBD1, and the lack of DNA leaves this call unchecked. From germline, CDR1 is SGHRS and CDR2 YFSETQ. The CDR3 covers 14 residues. The CDR3 is CASSLDGDDWEQFF.

The genes are TRBV2 and TRBJ2-1; the D call from TCRdb, TRBD1, cannot be confirmed without DNA. The CDR3 has 13 residues. Germline V lookup: CDR1 SNHLY, CDR2 FYNNEI. The CDR3 loop reads CTSSRGAYNEQFF. The complete variable domain, with remaining parts taken from reference TRBV2 and TRBJ2-1, reads EPEVTQTPSHQVTQMGQEVILRCVPISNHLYFYWYRQILGQKVEFLVSFYNNEISEKSEIFDDQFSVERPDGSNFTLKIRSTKLEDSAMYFCTSSRGAYNEQFFGPGTRLTVL.

V and J are TRBV5-6 and TRBJ2-7; TCRdb's D call of TRBD1 is untestable without DNA. The CDR3 has 15 amino acids. Per the germline V gene, CDR1 is SGHDT and CDR2 is YYEEEE. CDR3 sequence: CASSGPGTGQYEQYF. Combining the CDR3 with reference TRBV5-6 and TRBJ2-7 gives the whole variable domain DAGVTQSPTHLIKTRGQQVTLRCSPKSGHDTVSWYQQALGQGPQFIFQYYEEEERQRGNFPDRFSGHQFPNYSSELNVNALLLGDSALYLCASSGPGTGQYEQYFGPGTRLTVT.

The gene calls are TRBV7-9 and TRBJ1-4. CDR1 is SEHNR, CDR2 FQNEAQ, per germline (reference sequence). The CDR3 totals 15 residues. The CDR3 sequence: CASSLWDGRGEKLFF.

This chain joins TRBV10-3 and TRBJ1-1; with no DNA, the TCRdb D assignment of TRBD1 cannot be verified. This CDR3 is built from 15 residues. CDR1 and CDR2 (germline): ENHRY, SYGVKD. CDR3 amino acids: CAISLGQGDNTEAFF.

CDR3 in amino acids: CASSFSRGAGETQYF. The J gene is TRBJ2-5, the V gene TRBV7-7; TCRdb's D gene call, TRBD2, goes unchecked for lack of DNA. Germline CDR1 SSHAT, CDR2 FNYEAQ (reference sequence). The length of the CDR3 is 15 residues.

The rearrangement joins TRBV7-3 to TRBJ2-1. The CDR3 is 15 residues long. Germline lookup yields CDR1 SGHTA and CDR2 FQGTGA. The CDR3 sequence: CASSQTPRSYNEQFF.

J is TRBJ2-7 and V is TRBV20-1; without DNA, the TCRdb call of TRBD2 cannot be checked. This CDR3 is 17 amino acids long. Germline assignment: CDR1 DFQATT and CDR2 SNEGSKA (reference sequence). Here the CDR3 reads CSARDLMLAEPSYEQYF.

The V call is TRBV10-3, the J call TRBJ2-5; the TCRdb call, TRBD1, lacks DNA for checking. Germline V gene sequence: CDR1 ENHRY, CDR2 SYGVKD. This CDR3 contains 16 residues. The CDR3 sequence is CAISTAGTMGAETQYF.

This chain uses TRBV6-2 or TRBV6-3 with TRBJ1-6. CDR1 is MNHEY and CDR2 is SVGEGT in the germline V gene. The CDR3 contains 14 residues. The CDR3 spells CASSYGGRNSPLHF.

J is TRBJ1-5 and V is TRBV6-2 or TRBV6-3. The CDR3 loop spans 16 amino acids. Looked up from germline, CDR1 is MNHEY and CDR2 is SVGEGT. CDR3 loop: CASSPYTREGNQPQHF.

The chain carries TRBV6-2 or TRBV6-3 and TRBJ2-7; without DNA, the TCRdb call of TRBD1 cannot be checked. CDR1 and CDR2 (germline): MNHEY, SVGEGT. The CDR3 covers 15 residues. CDR3 sequence reads: CASSYSGTDGYEQYF.

V is TRBV7-9 and J is TRBJ1-1; no DNA is available, so the TRBD1 call from TCRdb remains unchecked. Germline-derived CDR1 and CDR2 are SEHNR and FQNEAQ (reference sequence). The CDR3 is 16 amino acids. The CDR3 sequence is CASSLGGSWMNTEAFF.

The chain couples TRBV7-2 to TRBJ2-7. The CDR3 has 15 amino acids. Germline CDR1 is SGHTA and CDR2 is FQGNSA. CDR3 protein: CASSLSPARSYEQYF.

The V gene is TRBV5-1, the J gene TRBJ2-1; TCRdb gives TRBD2 as the D gene, but with no DNA this cannot be confirmed. From germline, CDR1 is SGHRS and CDR2 YFSETQ. This CDR3 contains 14 residues. The CDR3 sequence: CASSHSGGGHEQFF.

The chain couples TRBV7-9 to TRBJ2-1; TCRdb's assignment of TRBD1 cannot be checked, as there is no DNA. CDR1 and CDR2 from the germline V gene are SEHNR and FQNEAQ (reference sequence). This CDR3 is built from 17 residues. The CDR3 spells CASSSALLGSSYNEQFF.

This chain joins TRBV30 and TRBJ2-5. This CDR3 spans 12 amino acids. Germline lookup yields CDR1 GTSNPN and CDR2 SVGIG (reference sequence). CDR3 amino acids: CASSVTQETQYF.

The rearrangement joins TRBV20-1 to TRBJ2-2. This CDR3 spans 14 amino acids. Germline V gives CDR1 DFQATT, CDR2 SNEGSKA (reference sequence). CDR3 in amino acids: CSASLVGVTGELFF.

The V and J genes are TRBV28 and TRBJ1-1. This CDR3 is built from 13 residues. Looked up from germline, CDR1 is MDHEN and CDR2 is SYDVKM. CDR3 region: CASSEFRNTEAFF.

The gene calls are TRBV4-1 and TRBJ1-6. The CDR3 length is 15 residues. CDR1 is MGHRA, CDR2 YSYEKL, per germline. The CDR3 loop reads CASSQGPAVNSPLHF.

The chain carries TRBV12-3 or TRBV12-4 and TRBJ1-2; the TCRdb D gene call, TRBD1, has no DNA to confirm it. The CDR3 is 14 residues long. This CDR3 reads CASSGTGHPYGYTF.

The V gene is TRBV19, the J gene TRBJ2-1. The length of the CDR3 is 11 residues. Germline V gene data show CDR1 as LNHDA and CDR2 as SQIVND (reference sequence). CDR3 amino acids: CASRLGNEQFF.